A single sample is the source of the 8 T cell receptor beta chains below, sequenced in a study of tumor and adjacent non-tumor tissue in lung cancer. TCRbeta libraries were built with three rounds of nested PCR, modified from ARM-PCR. TCRdb recomputed calls from the multiplex PCR reads with MiXCR, one row per CDR3 protein. This sample has over 100,000 distinct CDR3 sequences, with about 61% found just once. No cell sorting was done before RNA was extracted from the tissue. This non-tumor lung sample came from over 3 cm beyond the tumor edge. The sample taken for sequencing was distant non-tumor lung tissue. Receptor source: a man in his sixties with non-small cell lung cancer.

This clonotype was seen many times. V is TRBV6-1 and J is TRBJ1-5; 8 nucleotides align to TRBD1. Trimming cost V 6 bases and J 3 bases; bases outside gene matches: 4. Germline V lookup: CDR1 MNHNS, CDR2 SASEGT. The CDR3 contains 14 residues. This CDR3 is CASRGQVTNQPQHF. CDR3 DNA sequence: TGTGCCAGCAGGGGACAGGTGACCAATCAGCCCCAGCATTTT.

This clonotype was observed a few times. The germline gene is not matched at one end of the junction; a read error may be the cause. The V call is TRBV11-2, the J call TRBJ1-6; unclear D gene. The CDR3 is made up of 15 amino acids. The germline V gene has CDR1 SGHAT and CDR2 FQNNGV. CDR3 in DNA: TGTGCCAGCAACTTAGGCCCCTCCTATAATTCACCCCTCCACTTT. This codes for CASNLGPSYNSPLHF.

The V gene is TRBV20-1, the J gene TRBJ2-1; 8 bases map to TRBD2. CDR1 and CDR2 (germline): DFQATT, SNEGSKA (reference sequence). The CDR3 is made up of 12 amino acids. After removal of 3 bases from V and 6 bases from J, the junction contained 1 base not matched to a gene. Written as DNA, the CDR3 is TGCAGTGCTAGCGGGAGGGCCAATGAGCAGTTCTTC. This encodes CSASGRANEQFF.

As for this clonotype: Because it lacks the conserved phenylalanine or tryptophan at the end, this CDR3 is likely a read error. V usage is TRBV11-1 and J usage is TRBJ2-2, with no clear D. V was cut by 4 bases and J by 6 bases, with 9 bases left in between. The CDR3 extends over 13 amino acids. Per germline, CDR1 SGHAT and CDR2 FQDESV (reference sequence). In nucleotides, the CDR3 is TGTGCCAGCAGCTCCTCGGAAGCCGGGGAGCTGTTTTCT. This encodes CASSSSEAGELFS.

Comment on this clonotype: Mismatch with germline at one junction end may stem from a read error. This chain connects TRBV11-2 to TRBJ2-3; a possible D gene is TRBD1 (5 bases). The CDR3 spans 14 residues. Germline assignment: CDR1 SGHAT and CDR2 FQNNGV. CDR3 loop: CAGSHWTSRATLYF. CDR3 nucleotide sequence: TGTGCCGGCAGCCACTGGACCTCCAGGGCTACGCTGTATTTT.

The chain recombines TRBV11-2 with TRBJ2-3; D may be TRBD2 (5 bases). V was pared by 5 bases and J by 3 bases, with 15 bases between. Germline V lookup: CDR1 SGHAT, CDR2 FQNNGV. This CDR3 comprises 15 residues. This chain's CDR3 is CASSHPGNGTDTQYF. CDR3 DNA: TGTGCCAGCAGCCATCCGGGAAATGGGACAGATACGCAGTATTTT.

For this clonotype: At one end the junction does not follow the germline gene, possibly because of a read error. V and J are TRBV11-2 and TRBJ2-7; D is possibly TRBD1 or TRBD2 (6 bases each). The CDR3 runs to 15 residues. CDR1 is SGHAT and CDR2 is FQNNGV in the germline V gene. CDR3 bases: TGTGCCAGCAACTTAACCCACGGGGGCGATAACGAGCAGTGCTTC. It yields the protein CASNLTHGGDNEQCF.

Remarks on this clonotype: Lacking the conserved final phenylalanine or tryptophan, this CDR3 likely reflects a read error. The genes are TRBV11-3 and TRBJ2-1, with unresolved D. Germline lookup yields CDR1 SGHNT and CDR2 YENEEA. CDR3 size: 11 residues. As DNA, the CDR3 is TGTGCCACCAGCGAGGCTCATGAGCAGTTCCTC. Translation: CATSEAHEQFL.